This TCR beta chain was observed in a study of shared clonotypes between healthy human individuals. CDR3 size: 15 residues. Trimming removed 4 bases from V and 1 base from J, with 15 bases in between. The V gene's germline CDR1 is SGHRS and CDR2 YFSETQ. Study-wide results and limits: Four donors held approximately 4.6% of naive CD4 clonotypes in common. Owing to a small donor count, the genetic and exposure-history diversity represented was limited.

Comment on this clone: The target antigen is unknown.

The repertoire was sequenced with immunoSEQ multiplex PCR; TCRdb's copy has only in-frame clones and lacks some. Of some 2,400,000 clones listed, more than 90% are singletons. The origin of this receptor is a man aged 18 to 29 in good health. Sequencing was carried out using naive CD4+ T cells sorted from blood. Subset denoted: CD45RA+ positively selected. This chain links TRBV5-1 with TRBJ2-7; maybe TRBD1 (5 bases). CDR3 protein: CASSLLSTVSYEQYF. The CDR3 nucleotides are TGCGCCAGCAGCCTGCTCTCGACAGTTTCCTACGAGCAGTACTTC.